One and the same sample provided the 26 T cell receptor beta chains below, sequenced in a study of OX40 agonist ivuxolimab in advanced cancers. The method was the immunoSEQ multiplex PCR assay. This is the immuneACCESS table as TCRdb keeps it, with only in-frame sequences that have V and J called. A part of the clones is gone; compared with another copy, unresolved V genes explain less than half, and the rest is unexplained. Counted in this sample were 95,000 or so clones; just over 90% of them appeared once. 0.4% to 0.55% of the sample lies in the top ten. This specimen consisted of CD4+ or CD8+ T cells sorted from blood, obtained in a trial of the OX40 agonist ivuxolimab. These TCRs come from an adult with an advanced solid tumor such as melanoma, head and neck, liver or kidney cancer.

This clone was counted once. J is TRBJ2-2 and V is TRBV19; D uncertain. From germline, CDR1 is LNHDA and CDR2 SQIVND (reference sequence). The CDR3 sequence is 16 residues long. V lost 1 base and J 0 bases, leaving 9 bases between the germline ends. The CDR3 DNA reads as TGTGCCAGTAGTATAGTCGGAACCGCGAACACCGGGGAGCTGTTTTTT. As protein: CASSIVGTANTGELFF.

The rearrangement uses TRBV6-5 and TRBJ1-2; tentative D call: TRBD1 (5 bases). This CDR3 is 14 amino acids long. The V end lost 2 bases, the J end lost 0 bases, and 7 bases lay between the germline ends. Germline V gene data show CDR1 as MNHEY and CDR2 as SVGAGI. The CDR3 here is CASSYQGANYGYTF. The CDR3 DNA sequence: TGTGCCAGCAGTTACCAGGGAGCTAACTATGGCTACACCTTC.

The rearrangement uses TRBV15 and TRBJ2-2; D possibly uses TRBD1 or TRBD2 (5 bases each). CDR3 length equals 18 residues. Trimming stripped 0 bases from V and 7 bases from J, with 21 bases between. Germline V gene data show CDR1 as LNHNV and CDR2 as YYDKDF (reference sequence). CDR3 nucleotide sequence: TGTGCCACCAGCAGAGATCTCCAACACAGGTTGGGGAGCGGGGAGCTGTTTTTT. This codes for CATSRDLQHRLGSGELFF. The variable domain in full, completed from reference TRBV15 and TRBJ2-2, reads DAMVIQNPRYQVTQFGKPVTLSCSQTLNHNVMYWYQQKSSQAPKLLFHYYDKDFNNEADTPDNFQSRRPNTSFCFLDIRSPGLGDTAMYLCATSRDLQHRLGSGELFFGEGSRLTVL.

The J gene is TRBJ1-3, the V gene TRBV19; unclear D gene. The CDR3 has 10 amino acids. From germline, CDR1 is LNHDA and CDR2 SQIVND (reference sequence). Trimming removed 5 bases at V and 7 bases at J, with 3 bases between. CDR3 loop: CASSGNTIYF. For the CDR3, the DNA is TGTGCCAGTAGTGGGAACACCATATATTTT.

This clone is a singleton in its sample. The gene calls are TRBV20-1 and TRBJ2-5; D is undetermined. The CDR3 is 11 residues long. CDR1 is DFQATT and CDR2 is SNEGSKA in the germline V gene (reference sequence). Trimming stripped 3 bases from V and 5 bases from J, with 7 bases between. The CDR3 nucleotides read TGCAGTGCTAGGTACGGGGAGACCCAGTACTTC. This translates into CSARYGETQYF.

DNA for the CDR3: TGTGCCAGCAGCTTGGTGGGTAGAGACGAGCAGTACTTC. Its translation is CASSLVGRDEQYF. The chain carries TRBV5-4 and TRBJ2-7; D remains unclear. Germline-derived CDR1 and CDR2 are SGHNT and YYREEE (reference sequence). The CDR3 runs to 13 residues. Trimming left V 0 bases short and J 5 bases short, with 9 bases between.

The V call is TRBV19, the J call TRBJ1-2; 7 nucleotides agree with TRBD1. CDR3 size: 15 residues. Per germline, CDR1 LNHDA and CDR2 SQIVND (reference sequence). V lost 5 bases to trimming and J lost 3 bases; unmatched junction nucleotides: 9. CDR3 bases: TGTGCCAGTAGTCTGACAGGGAGTTATTACTATGGCTACACCTTC. Translating it yields CASSLTGSYYYGYTF.

The chain has TRBV10-3 and TRBJ2-1; the D gene is possibly TRBD2 (6 bases). The CDR3 is made up of 14 amino acids. The V gene lost 6 bases and the J gene lost 0 bases, with 9 bases spanning the gap. Per the germline V gene, CDR1 is ENHRY and CDR2 is SYGVKD. This chain's CDR3 is CAISRDSSYNEQFF. The CDR3 nucleotides are TGTGCCATCAGCCGGGACTCCTCCTACAATGAGCAGTTCTTC.

The chain is built from TRBV27 and TRBJ1-2, with D tentatively TRBD1 (5 bases). Germline V lookup: CDR1 MNHEY, CDR2 SMNVEV (reference sequence). V gave up 6 bases and J gave up 7 bases, with 12 bases separating them. The CDR3 covers 12 residues. CDR3 region: CASSGGNIGYTF. The DNA of the CDR3 is TGTGCCAGCAGCGGGGGGAATATTGGCTACACCTTC.

The chain carries TRBV29-1 and TRBJ2-1, with D unclear. Trimming removed 4 bases at V and 9 bases at J, with 7 bases between. Germline V gene sequence: CDR1 SQVTM, CDR2 ANQGSEA. CDR3 length: 10 amino acids. The CDR3 sequence is CSVANREQFF. The CDR3 region has the DNA TGCAGCGTTGCCAATCGTGAGCAGTTCTTC.

The V call is TRBV9, the J call TRBJ1-2; tentatively, D is TRBD1 (6 bases). CDR1 is SGDLS, CDR2 YYNGEE, per germline. The CDR3 contains 13 residues. V lost 5 bases and J 4 bases, leaving 12 bases between the germline ends. CDR3: CASSTYRAYGYTF. CDR3 nucleotides: TGTGCCAGCAGTACATACAGGGCCTATGGCTACACCTTC.

The chain couples TRBV4-2 to TRBJ1-5; 12 positions match TRBD1. The J segment lost 7 bases and the V segment lost 3 bases, leaving 7 bases of the junction unmatched. Germline assignment: CDR1 LGHNA and CDR2 YNFKEQ. This CDR3 region has 16 residues. In DNA form, the CDR3 reads TGTGCCAGCAGCCAGGGACAGGGGGCGGCGGGACAGCCCCAGCATTTT. Encoded protein: CASSQGQGAAGQPQHF.

CDR3 amino acids: CASSDSGRWGNQPQHF. The CDR3 DNA reads as TGTGCCAGCAGTGATTCGGGACGGTGGGGCAATCAGCCCCAGCATTTT. V and J are TRBV6-1 and TRBJ1-5; TRBD1 is a possible D gene (5 bases). V lost 3 bases and J 2 bases, leaving 14 bases between the germline ends. CDR3 length: 16 amino acids. The germline V gene has CDR1 MNHNS and CDR2 SASEGT.

The genes are TRBV5-1 and TRBJ2-4, with 12 bases identical to TRBD2. J gave up 0 bases and V 4 bases, and 8 bases lay outside the gene matches. Germline V gene sequence: CDR1 SGHRS, CDR2 YFSETQ. This CDR3 contains 18 residues. CDR3 protein: CASSEETSGRLAKNIQYF. For the CDR3, the DNA is TGCGCCAGCAGCGAGGAGACTAGCGGGAGACTAGCCAAAAACATTCAGTACTTC.

CDR3 nucleotides: TGTGCCAGCAGGGTCGGGACAACTTCGTGGGGGGCCAACGTCCTGACTTTC. Translation: CASRVGTTSWGANVLTF. This rearrangement joins TRBV2 to TRBJ2-6; a weak D match, TRBD1 (6 bases). The V end was cut by 6 bases, the J end by 4 bases, with 19 bases between. Per the germline V gene, CDR1 is SNHLY and CDR2 is FYNNEI. The CDR3 consists of 17 residues.

V gene TRBV19 combines with J gene TRBJ2-5; 10 bases line up with TRBD2. CDR1 and CDR2 (germline): LNHDA, SQIVND (reference sequence). The CDR3 contains 15 residues. V trimming: 6 bases; J trimming: 2 bases; junction bases outside the gene matches: 6. In nucleotides, the CDR3 is TGTGCCAGTAGAGAGGTAGCGGGGGGACAAGAGACCCAGTACTTC. This sequence encodes CASREVAGGQETQYF.

The chain is built from TRBV27 and TRBJ2-7; 7 positions agree with TRBD1. Germline values: CDR1 MNHEY, CDR2 SMNVEV (reference sequence). Trimming at V came to 3 bases and at J to 5 bases, leaving 10 bases not matched to a gene. This CDR3 is 15 amino acids long. The CDR3 spells CASSFGSTGVDEQYF. DNA of the CDR3: TGTGCCAGCAGTTTTGGGTCCACAGGGGTCGACGAGCAGTACTTC.

V and J are TRBV6-1 and TRBJ2-7; D is unclear. Between the trimmed V and J ends, which lost 2 bases and 2 bases, there was a span of 13 bases. The length of the CDR3 is 15 residues. Germline assignment: CDR1 MNHNS and CDR2 SASEGT. CDR3 bases: TGTGCCAGCAGTGAACCGGGCCAGTCCCCCTACGAGCAGTACTTC. As protein: CASSEPGQSPYEQYF.

The V and J genes are TRBV9 and TRBJ2-2; 9 bases map to TRBD1. The CDR3 has 16 residues. With V trimmed by 0 bases and J by 7 bases, 7 bases remained unmatched. Per germline, CDR1 SGDLS and CDR2 YYNGEE. The CDR3 nucleotides are TGTGCCAGCAGCGTAGTCCGACAGGGGGTAGGCGGGGAGCTGTTTTTT. Its translation: CASSVVRQGVGGELFF. Drawing the rest from reference TRBV9 and TRBJ2-2, the complete variable domain is DSGVTQTPKHLITATGQRVTLRCSPRSGDLSVYWYQQSLDQGLQFLIQYYNGEERAKGNILERFSAQQFPDLHSELNLSSLELGDSALYFCASSVVRQGVGGELFFGEGSRLTVL.

The V gene is TRBV9, the J gene TRBJ2-5; 9 nucleotides align to TRBD2. There are 16 residues in the CDR3. Trimming cost V 4 bases and J 4 bases; bases outside gene matches: 11. Germline CDR1 is SGDLS and CDR2 is YYNGEE. CDR3 DNA: TGTGCCAGCAGCCCCCGTTTAGCGGGGGTGGGAGAGACCCAGTACTTC. As protein: CASSPRLAGVGETQYF.

The CDR3 loop reads CASSSGPREQFF. DNA for the CDR3: TGTGCCAGCAGCTCGGGACCTCGGGAGCAGTTCTTC. The chain recombines TRBV7-9 with TRBJ2-1; D is possibly TRBD1 or TRBD2 (5 bases each). CDR1 and CDR2 from the germline V gene are SEHNR and FQNEAQ (reference sequence). The CDR3 has 12 residues. Trimming took off 4 bases at V and 10 bases at J, with 11 bases between the two ends.

The V call is TRBV5-1, the J call TRBJ2-1, with TRBD1 matching 8 bases. The CDR3 extends over 16 amino acids. CDR1 SGHRS and CDR2 YFSETQ come from the germline V gene. J gave up 9 bases and V 4 bases, and 15 bases lay outside the gene matches. The CDR3 sequence: CASSGAGTGLIGEQFF. CDR3 bases: TGCGCCAGCAGCGGCGCCGGGACAGGTCTAATAGGTGAGCAGTTCTTC.

The chain combines TRBV19 with TRBJ2-1, with 8 positions matching TRBD2. This CDR3 is 14 amino acids long. The germline CDR1 and CDR2 sequences are LNHDA and SQIVND (reference sequence). With 7 bases clipped from V and 4 bases from J, the junction kept 6 bases outside the gene matches. CDR3 residues: CASTLSGKYNEQFF. The CDR3 nucleotides are TGTGCCAGTACTCTTAGCGGGAAATACAATGAGCAGTTCTTC.

This clone was seen only once. The rearrangement links TRBV5-1 to TRBJ2-7; D is perhaps TRBD1 or TRBD2 (5 bases each). V was shortened by 0 bases and J by 1 base, with 11 bases between the two germline ends. Germline V gives CDR1 SGHRS, CDR2 YFSETQ. This CDR3 spans 15 amino acids. The CDR3 DNA sequence: TGCGCCAGCAGCTTGGTTAGGGACCCGTCCTACGAGCAGTACTTC. Its protein product is CASSLVRDPSYEQYF.

The rearrangement uses TRBV19 and TRBJ1-2, with 9 bases fitting TRBD1. V trimming: 6 bases; J trimming: 6 bases; junction bases outside the gene matches: 5. The germline CDR1 and CDR2 sequences are LNHDA and SQIVND (reference sequence). This CDR3 has 13 residues. CDR3 loop: CASRIQGADGYTF. In DNA, the CDR3 is TGTGCCAGTAGGATACAGGGGGCAGATGGCTACACCTTC.

The J gene is TRBJ1-2, the V gene TRBV6-5; no firm D call. The CDR3 extends over 13 amino acids. Trimming left V 2 bases short and J 12 bases short, with 16 bases between. The germline CDR1 and CDR2 sequences are MNHEY and SVGAGI. This chain's CDR3 is CASSYLPRGHDTF. The CDR3 coding sequence is TGTGCCAGCAGTTACCTCCCCCGAGGGCACGACACCTTC.